This TCR beta chain was obtained from a study of shared clonotypes between healthy human individuals (TCRdb year 2020). In the study overall: A few men and a couple of women, aged 18 to 49 years, made up the cohort. Per donor, three plates each were used for CD4 naive and CD4 memory, two for CD8 naive, and one for CD8 memory. To estimate repertoire size and how much clonotype sharing occurs between individuals, the study deeply sequenced the blood TCR repertoires of five healthy adults. Different laboratories and diverse techniques were used to prepare libraries and sequence TCR repertoires, to increase sequencing depth and limit assay-specific biases. Per donor, leukapheresis produced somewhere between about 0.94 and 9 billion PBMCs. What the work shows at the level of the full study, not this receptor alone: Higher generation probabilities were observed for clonotypes shared by all four sorted-subset donors than for non-shared clonotypes. Sampling was restricted to blood, and TCR repertoires in tissues likely differ from the TCR repertoires found in blood. Pairwise subsampling indicated that sequencing depth was expected to affect the degree of clonotype sharing among donors. Because the study included only a small number of donors, the genetic and exposure-history diversity represented was limited. Even with the large sequencing depth, rarefaction of the sorted-subset datasets indicated that sequencing was incomplete. When a few donors were compared, the shared fraction of clonotypes was about 5% for naive CD4, less than 4% for naive CD8, about 2.4% for memory CD4, and roughly 0.4% for memory CD8. Larger estimated clonotype richness was generally found for naive subsets than for memory subsets.

This clone was seen only once. Its antigen is not yet known. Nothing much larger sits one base from this clone, and base qualities are not available. Donors were healthy HIV-negative adults with no recently reported acute infections or vaccinations. Every donor was a Caucasian adult living in Nashville, Tennessee, USA. CD4+ T cells were enriched by magnetic negative selection; naive cells were then positively selected on CD45RA, and the negative fraction formed the memory subset. After blood collection by leukapheresis, PBMCs were isolated using Ficoll-Histopaque density gradient centrifugation and then cryopreserved in the vapor phase of liquid nitrogen. Analytical flow cytometry was used to check the purity and quantity of each magnetically sorted T cell population. Each sorted fraction had its genomic DNA isolated and then quantified by UV absorbance on a Nanodrop 2000c. Using the deep immunoSEQ assay, TCR CDR3 regions were amplified from genomic DNA by multiplex PCR. Genomic DNA extracted from each cell subset was distributed evenly over all wells of several immunoSEQ 96-well plates, and each plate served as one replicate. For sorted subsets, each replicate PCR was loaded with about 0.2 ug genomic DNA, equivalent to about 30,000 T cell genomes. Purified libraries were measured with a Qubit 3.0 fluorometer, size-checked on a Bioanalyzer 2100, and measured again with the KAPA Library Quantification kit. A separate single-read 150-cycle Illumina NextSeq 550 flow cell was used to sequence each immunoSEQ 96-well plate. The original methods were these. The immunoSEQ output contained only junctional sequences without quality scores, so filtering could not match that applied to full-length reads. To assign V/J genes and CDR3, sequences were annotated against IMGT germline references using PyIR, a Python wrapper for IgBLAST v1.9. Reads were filtered out if the reads had weak V/J assignments (E-value above 1e-6), no CDR3, stop codons, out-of-frame junctions, or ambiguous translated residues. V3J clonotypes were defined as sequences sharing the same inferred V gene, J gene, and CDR3 amino acid sequence. Percentage overlap between repertoires was calculated by dividing the number of shared unique clonotypes by the size of the smaller repertoire. Three approaches were used to assess repertoire richness: RTK rarefaction, the Chao1 estimator, and Recon v2.1 estimates of unobserved clonotypes. Generation probabilities for all TCRbeta clonotypes obtained by the gDNA method from a handful of donors were computed using OLGA. This is the immuneACCESS table as TCRdb keeps it, with only in-frame sequences that have V and J called. A part of the clones is gone; compared with another copy, unresolved V genes explain less than half, and the rest is unexplained. D and trimming come from the DNA, and the V and J calls and clone size come from that table. The sample data list over 2 million clones, and roughly 94% of these were observed just once. Together, the top ten hold 0.1% to 0.15% of the sample.

Reading from cysteine to phenylalanine, the CDR3 counts 13 amino acids. Solely the CDR3 DNA is kept, with 39 bases framed from the first base. V has 6 bases trimmed and J has 6 bases trimmed; junction bases matching no gene number 8. In the germline V gene, CDR1 corresponds to LGHNT and CDR2 to FRNRAP. This clonotype was obtained from a man younger than 35 in good health. The sequenced sample consisted of naive CD4+ T cells sorted from blood. What the cell subset or site label conveys for this sample: CD45RA+ positively selected. The receptor chain draws on TRBV12-5 and TRBJ2-7, and 7 junction bases match TRBD1. The DNA sequence reads TGTGCTAGTGGGGGGGACAGATACGGCGAGCAGTACTTC. Its translation reads: CASGGDRYGEQYF.